This TCR beta chain derives from a study of OX40 agonist ivuxolimab in advanced cancers. In this sample, this clone turned up once. Sequencing was performed with immunoSEQ multiplex PCR; in TCRdb, only in-frame clones are kept and a portion is missing. The sample consists of 90,000 or so clones, approximately 90% of them appearing once. V trimming: 3 bases; J trimming: 1 base; junction bases outside the gene matches: 8. The length of the CDR3 is 18 residues. Germline V gene lookup returns CDR1 MGHRA and CDR2 YSYEKL. The material was CD4+ or CD8+ T cells sorted from blood, obtained in a trial of the OX40 agonist ivuxolimab. The clonotype comes from an adult with an advanced solid tumor such as melanoma, head and neck, liver or kidney cancer. The V call is TRBV4-1, the J call TRBJ2-3; 12 bases line up with TRBD2. DNA of the CDR3: TGCGCCAGCAGCCAGAGACTAGCGGGAGCCGGGGGCACAGATACGCAGTATTTT. Translating it yields CASSQRLAGAGGTDTQYF.